The 9 T cell receptor beta chains in this list originate from one sample, sequenced in a study of blood T cell repertoires in COVID-19. The table came from immunoSEQ multiplex PCR; TCRdb's copy has only in-frame clones and leaves some out. The profile shows about 150,000 clones, 70% to 90% of them singletons. The material sequenced was peripheral blood. These receptors all come from a woman in her seventies with acute or convalescent COVID-19.

This chain connects TRBV5-6 to TRBJ1-5, with 7 bases identical to TRBD1. The junction had 6 bases not matched to a gene; V was cut back by 4 bases and J by 2 bases. This CDR3 contains 15 residues. The germline V gene encodes CDR1 SGHDT and CDR2 YYEEEE. In DNA form, the CDR3 reads TGTGCCAGCAGCCCCCGACAGGGAGGCAATCAGCCCCAGCATTTT. Amino acid sequence: CASSPRQGGNQPQHF.

The chain is built from TRBV3-1 (or the pseudogene TRBV3-2) and TRBJ1-2; the D gene is possibly TRBD1 (6 bases). V lost 5 bases to trimming and J lost 8 bases, with 12 bases between them. The CDR3 has 12 amino acids. Germline assignment: CDR1 LGHDT and CDR2 YNNKEL (reference sequence). This chain's CDR3 is CASSIGQIGYTF. The DNA for the CDR3 is TGTGCCAGCAGCATCGGACAGATAGGCTACACCTTC.

The chain is built from TRBV5-1 and TRBJ1-1, with D possibly matching TRBD1 (6 bases). This CDR3 has 14 residues. Germline assignment: CDR1 SGHRS and CDR2 YFSETQ. V dropped 4 bases and J dropped 11 bases, with 21 bases sitting between them. The CDR3 DNA reads TGCGCCAGCAGCGTGCGACAGGACTCCAGAGGGGCTTTCTTT. This codes for CASSVRQDSRGAFF.

This clone showed up just a few times. The rearrangement links TRBV27 to TRBJ1-2; 7 nucleotides match TRBD1. This CDR3 spans 13 amino acids. Trimming cost V 5 bases and J 4 bases; bases outside gene matches: 4. Germline values: CDR1 MNHEY, CDR2 SMNVEV (reference sequence). The CDR3 DNA reads as TGTGCCAGCAGTAGGGGACAGACCTATGGCTACACCTTC. It specifies CASSRGQTYGYTF.

This sequence joins TRBV28 and TRBJ2-7, with TRBD2 matching 14 bases. Unmatched junction bases numbered 7, after V lost 6 bases and J lost 3 bases. Germline-derived CDR1 and CDR2 are MDHEN and SYDVKM. The CDR3 is 16 amino acids. The CDR3 DNA is TGTGCCAGCAGCCCCGGGACTAGCGGGGGTTACTACGAGCAGTACGTC. As protein: CASSPGTSGGYYEQYV.

J is TRBJ1-4 and V is TRBV18, with a tentative D call TRBD1 (5 bases). V was trimmed by 2 bases and J by 6 bases, leaving 16 bases between them. CDR1 is KGHSH and CDR2 is LQKENI in the germline V gene. CDR3 length: 16 amino acids. CDR3 protein: CASSPSQVSLDEKLFF. CDR3 DNA sequence: TGTGCCAGCTCACCATCACAGGTTTCCTTGGATGAAAAACTGTTTTTT.

V usage is TRBV6-6 and J usage is TRBJ1-1, with 7 bases matching TRBD1. The ends lost 8 bases at V and 0 bases at J; junction bases unmatched: 6. CDR3 length: 14 residues. Germline loops: CDR1 MNHNY, CDR2 SVGAGI (reference sequence). CDR3 bases: TGTGCCAGCGTGCTGACAGGGATGAACACTGAAGCTTTCTTT. This translates into CASVLTGMNTEAFF.

The rearrangement joins TRBV19 to TRBJ1-4; tentatively, D is TRBD1 (6 bases). The CDR3 has 16 residues. CDR1 and CDR2 from the germline V gene are LNHDA and SQIVND (reference sequence). Trimming removed 6 bases at V and 7 bases at J, with 21 bases between. The CDR3 here is CASRREVAGESEKLFF. The CDR3 DNA is TGTGCCAGTAGGCGAGAAGTAGCAGGGGAGAGTGAAAAACTGTTTTTT. The variable domain in full, completed from reference TRBV19 and TRBJ1-4, reads DGGITQSPKYLFRKEGQNVTLSCEQNLNHDAMYWYRQDPGQGLRLIYYSQIVNDFQKGDIAEGYSVSREKKESFPLTVTSAQKNPTAFYLCASRREVAGESEKLFFGSGTQLSVL.

This clone appeared once. The V and J genes are TRBV28 and TRBJ1-2; D might be TRBD1 (5 bases). The germline V gene encodes CDR1 MDHEN and CDR2 SYDVKM. The CDR3 is 13 residues long. Trimming shortened V by 8 bases and J by 8 bases, and 18 bases separated the two germline ends. In DNA form, the CDR3 reads TGTGCCAGCGAGGAGGGGTCAGGAAGGGGCTACACCTTC. This gives the protein CASEEGSGRGYTF.